These 15 T cell receptor beta chains came from one sample sequenced in a study of cytomegalovirus exposure and HLA in healthy donors. The PCR was carried out with 60 Vbeta primers and 13 Jbeta primers. TCRdb's table, derived via immunoSEQ multiplex PCR, lists solely in-frame clones and lacks some. Of around 64,000 clones listed, 65% to 75% were seen once; the top ten hold approximately 6.3%. Sequencing was carried out using PBMCs. The receptor source for this set is a man aged 30 to 45 in good health and CMV-seropositive.

The rearrangement joins TRBV7-9 to TRBJ1-4; D unclear. Trimming took off 3 bases at V and 9 bases at J, with 11 bases between the two ends. In germline, CDR1 is SEHNR, CDR2 FQNEAQ (reference sequence). The CDR3 extends over 13 amino acids. The CDR3: CASSLSDIQKLFF. CDR3 DNA sequence: TGTGCCAGCAGCTTGTCCGACATACAAAAACTGTTTTTT. The full variable domain, with the rest looked up from reference TRBV7-9 and TRBJ1-4, is DTGVSQNPRHKITKRGQNVTFRCDPISEHNRLYWYRQTLGQGPEFLTYFQNEAQLEKSRLLSDRFSAERPKGSFSTLEIQRTEQGDSAMYLCASSLSDIQKLFFGSGTQLSVL.

The V call is TRBV6-1, the J call TRBJ2-2; D is unclear. The germline gives CDR1 MNHNS, CDR2 SASEGT. The CDR3 spans 12 residues. V was clipped by 6 bases and J by 7 bases, with 9 bases between them. This CDR3 is CASRVENGELFF. As DNA, the CDR3 is TGTGCCAGCAGGGTAGAAAACGGGGAGCTGTTTTTT.

The chain links TRBV7-3 to TRBJ1-1; 9 nucleotides align to TRBD1. The CDR3 consists of 15 residues. Germline V gene sequence: CDR1 SGHTA, CDR2 FQGTGA. Losses at the gene ends were 0 bases for V and 1 base for J; bases not matched to a gene: 0. CDR3 nucleotides: TGTGCCAGCAGCTTAACGGGACAGGGGAACACTGAAGCTTTCTTT. Its protein product is CASSLTGQGNTEAFF.

This clone was recorded once. The chain carries TRBV27 and TRBJ2-6; perhaps TRBD1 as D (5 bases). Germline V gives CDR1 MNHEY, CDR2 SMNVEV (reference sequence). The CDR3 is made up of 17 amino acids. The germline V and J ends were trimmed by 8 bases and 0 bases, with 17 bases remaining between them. The CDR3 nucleotides read TGTGCCAGCCTCCACAGGCCCAGAAGCTCTGGGGCCAACGTCCTGACTTTC. This gives the protein CASLHRPRSSGANVLTF. Together with reference TRBV27 and TRBJ2-6, the CDR3 gives the full variable domain: EAQVTQNPRYLITVTGKKLTVTCSQNMNHEYMSWYRQDPGLGLRQIYYSMNVEVTDKGDVPEGYKVSRKEKRNFPLILESPSPNQTSLYFCASLHRPRSSGANVLTFGAGSRLTVL.

In this sample, this clone turned up once. The V and J genes are TRBV4-1 and TRBJ1-6, with 7 positions matching TRBD1. This CDR3 is 14 amino acids long. Trimming removed 7 bases from V and 10 bases from J; junction bases left unmatched: 10. Germline V gene lookup returns CDR1 MGHRA and CDR2 YSYEKL. The CDR3 loop is CASTPDRVYSPLHF. The CDR3 DNA follows: TGCGCCAGCACCCCAGACAGGGTATACTCACCCCTCCACTTT.

This clone was picked up one time. The genes are TRBV7-3 and TRBJ2-5; 10 bases align to TRBD2. Germline assignment: CDR1 SGHTA and CDR2 FQGTGA. This CDR3 is built from 17 residues. Losses at the gene ends were 5 bases for V and 6 bases for J; bases not matched to a gene: 15. CDR3 sequence (DNA): TGTGCCAGCAGCCCAACCCCGCCTACTAGCGGGGAGAAGACCCAGTACTTC. It encodes CASSPTPPTSGEKTQYF. Drawing the rest from reference TRBV7-3 and TRBJ2-5, the complete variable domain is GAGVSQTPSNKVTEKGKYVELRCDPISGHTALYWYRQSLGQGPEFLIYFQGTGAADDSGLPNDRFFAVRPEGSVSTLKIQRTERGDSAVYLCASSPTPPTSGEKTQYFGPGTRLLVL.

This clone was seen a few times. This chain connects TRBV28 to TRBJ1-5, with 7 positions matching TRBD1. CDR1 and CDR2 from the germline V gene are MDHEN and SYDVKM. V lost 7 bases, J lost 6 bases, and 9 bases stayed unmatched. This CDR3 is built from 14 residues. The CDR3 loop reads CASIHFTGVQPQHF. DNA of the CDR3: TGTGCCAGCATCCATTTTACAGGGGTTCAGCCCCAGCATTTT.

The chain recombines TRBV6-6 with TRBJ2-3; 12 bases are shared with TRBD2. The CDR3 sequence is 15 residues long. J lost 3 bases, V lost 5 bases, and 3 bases had no gene match. Germline CDR1 and CDR2: MNHNY and SVGAGI (reference sequence). The CDR3 DNA reads as TGTGCCAGCAGTCTCCTAGCGGGGGGGACAGATACGCAGTATTTT. It translates to CASSLLAGGTDTQYF.

CDR3 coding DNA: TGTGCCAGCAGTAACCCACAGGGTCCATATGGCTACACCTTC. Residues: CASSNPQGPYGYTF. V is TRBV2 and J is TRBJ1-2, with D maybe TRBD1 (6 bases). V was cut by 5 bases and J by 5 bases, with 15 bases left in between. CDR1 is SNHLY, CDR2 FYNNEI, per germline. The length of the CDR3 is 14 residues. The complete variable domain, with remaining parts taken from reference TRBV2 and TRBJ1-2, reads EPEVTQTPSHQVTQMGQEVILRCVPISNHLYFYWYRQILGQKVEFLVSFYNNEISEKSEIFDDQFSVERPDGSNFTLKIRSTKLEDSAMYFCASSNPQGPYGYTFGSGTRLTVV.

A few counts support this clone. The genes are TRBV4-3 and TRBJ1-4, with 7 bases matching TRBD1. The V segment lost 3 bases and the J segment 0 bases; nucleotides outside the gene matches: 1. The CDR3 consists of 15 residues. Germline V gene sequence: CDR1 LGHNA, CDR2 YSLEER. As DNA, the CDR3 is TGCGCCAGCAGCCAGGGGACAGCAACTAATGAAAAACTGTTTTTT. It is translated as CASSQGTATNEKLFF.

This chain uses TRBV21-1 with TRBJ1-1. TRBV21-1 is listed as a pseudogene. There are 12 residues in the CDR3. The CDR3 DNA is TGTGCCAGCAGCATGGGGGGTACTGAAGCTTTCTTT. This sequence encodes CASSMGGTEAFF.

The chain has TRBV4-2 and TRBJ1-2; D is uncertain. The length of the CDR3 is 15 residues. Trimming cost V 0 bases and J 5 bases, with 13 bases left between them. CDR1 is LGHNA, CDR2 YNFKEQ, per germline. CDR3 bases: TGTGCCAGCAGCCAAGAATTTGAGGTTTATTATGGCTACACCTTC. The encoded protein is CASSQEFEVYYGYTF.

This chain connects TRBV7-9 to TRBJ1-4; D is perhaps TRBD1 (5 bases). V was clipped by 0 bases and J by 4 bases, with 9 bases between them. The CDR3 contains 15 residues. Germline lookup yields CDR1 SEHNR and CDR2 FQNEAQ (reference sequence). The CDR3, as DNA: TGTGCCAGCAGCTTAGCGCAAGGGGTTAATGAAAAACTGTTTTTT. Translated: CASSLAQGVNEKLFF.

The chain joins TRBV15 to TRBJ1-5, with 8 bases matching TRBD1. The germline CDR1 and CDR2 sequences are LNHNV and YYDKDF (reference sequence). The CDR3 runs to 17 residues. J was trimmed by 0 bases and V by 9 bases; bases with no gene match: 13. The CDR3 region is CATRVSSGGRSNQPQHF. In DNA, the CDR3 is TGTGCCACTAGGGTTTCCTCAGGGGGCCGTAGCAATCAGCCCCAGCATTTT. Full variable domain (outside the CDR3, taken from reference TRBV15 and TRBJ1-5): DAMVIQNPRYQVTQFGKPVTLSCSQTLNHNVMYWYQQKSSQAPKLLFHYYDKDFNNEADTPDNFQSRRPNTSFCFLDIRSPGLGDTAMYLCATRVSSGGRSNQPQHFGDGTRLSIL.

The chain combines TRBV6-1 with TRBJ1-2; TRBD1 aligns across 8 bases. The CDR3 sequence is 12 residues long. With 10 bases clipped from V and 8 bases from J, the junction kept 9 bases outside the gene matches. CDR1 MNHNS and CDR2 SASEGT come from the germline V gene. The CDR3 here is CATPSGTGGYTF. CDR3 DNA: TGTGCCACTCCCTCCGGGACAGGCGGCTACACCTTC.